These 5 T cell receptor beta chains came from one sample sequenced in a study of CD8 T cell repertoires and HIV-1 epitope variants. These receptors have no identified antigens. Profiling relied on immunoSEQ multiplex PCR, and the TCRdb table lists in-frame clones only, not all of them. The sample consists of approximately 5,100 clones, about 68% of them appearing once. Sequencing was carried out using cultured CD8+ T cells derived from PBMCs. The receptors derive from a male donor with HIV.

The chain links TRBV10-3 to TRBJ1-5, with D uncertain. Looked up from germline, CDR1 is ENHRY and CDR2 is SYGVKD. V gave up 4 bases and J gave up 3 bases, with 7 bases separating them. The CDR3 loop spans 13 amino acids. The CDR3 sequence: CAISGGNNQPQHF. CDR3 DNA sequence: TGTGCCATCAGTGGAGGCAACAATCAGCCCCAGCATTTT.

This chain links TRBV19 with TRBJ2-7; D remains unclear. The germline V gene encodes CDR1 LNHDA and CDR2 SQIVND (reference sequence). This CDR3 is 12 amino acids long. The ends were cut back, 6 bases at V and 3 bases at J, with 9 bases in the middle. The CDR3 is CASSTANYEQYF. The CDR3 coding sequence is TGTGCCAGTAGCACAGCGAACTACGAGCAGTACTTC.

The chain employs TRBV7-9 and TRBJ2-7, with D hard to call. This CDR3 spans 13 amino acids. Between the trimmed V and J ends, which lost 4 bases and 3 bases, there was a span of 10 bases. The germline CDR1 and CDR2 sequences are SEHNR and FQNEAQ (reference sequence). The CDR3, as DNA: TGTGCCAGCAGCTCCCCATTTGACTACGAGCAGTACTTC. Encoded protein: CASSSPFDYEQYF. Looking up the rest from reference TRBV7-9 and TRBJ2-7 gives the full variable domain: DTGVSQNPRHKITKRGQNVTFRCDPISEHNRLYWYRQTLGQGPEFLTYFQNEAQLEKSRLLSDRFSAERPKGSFSTLEIQRTEQGDSAMYLCASSSPFDYEQYFGPGTRLTVT.

This clone showed up just a few times. The gene calls are TRBV2 and TRBJ1-2; TRBD1 matches at 8 bases. The CDR3 length is 14 residues. Germline assignment: CDR1 SNHLY and CDR2 FYNNEI. J lost 4 bases, V lost 8 bases, and 9 bases had no gene match. The CDR3 nucleotides are TGTGCCAGCGGACCGGGACAGGAGACCTATGGCTACACCTTC. Protein sequence: CASGPGQETYGYTF.

V gene TRBV7-6 combines with J gene TRBJ2-3; D is uncertain. The CDR3 length is 14 residues. V gave up 3 bases and J gave up 3 bases, with 10 bases separating them. Germline assignment: CDR1 SGHVS and CDR2 FNYEAQ. The CDR3: CASSFEGITDTQYF. CDR3 DNA: TGTGCCAGCAGCTTTGAAGGGATAACAGATACGCAGTATTTT.